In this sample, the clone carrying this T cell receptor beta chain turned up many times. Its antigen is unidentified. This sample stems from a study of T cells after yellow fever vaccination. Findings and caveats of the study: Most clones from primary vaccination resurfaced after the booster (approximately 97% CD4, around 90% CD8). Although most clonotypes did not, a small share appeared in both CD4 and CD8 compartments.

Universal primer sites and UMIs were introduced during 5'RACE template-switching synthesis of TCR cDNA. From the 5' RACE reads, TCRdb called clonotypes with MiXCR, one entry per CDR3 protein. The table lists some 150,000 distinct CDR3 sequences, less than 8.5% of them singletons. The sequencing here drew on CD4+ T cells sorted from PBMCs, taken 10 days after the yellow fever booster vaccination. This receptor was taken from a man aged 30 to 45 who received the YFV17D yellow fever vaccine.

CDR3 amino acids: CASSYSLLTLAETQYF. As DNA, the CDR3 is TGTGCCAGCAGTTACTCTCTTCTCACCCTCGCAGAGACCCAGTACTTC. The chain has TRBV6-5 and TRBJ2-5; D uncertain. The CDR3 loop spans 16 amino acids. Germline V gene sequence: CDR1 MNHEY, CDR2 SVGAGI. The V and J ends lost 0 bases and 4 bases respectively, with 15 bases between them.